The clone carrying this TCR beta chain turned up a few times. The target antigen is unknown. The sample originates from a study of early T cells in non-severe SARS-CoV-2 infection. Study in general: With bulk RNA from unsorted whole blood as input, sequencing yielded unpaired chains.

Germline loops: CDR1 LGHDT, CDR2 YNNKEL (reference sequence). This CDR3 is 15 amino acids long. J lost 6 bases, V lost 2 bases, and 6 bases had no gene match. Each CDR3 protein gets one entry after TCRdb re-called the 5' RACE reads with MiXCR. The sample carries 80,000 or so distinct CDR3 sequences, roughly an eighth recorded once. Overall study results and limits: Reliance on VDJdb matching favored anti-spike CD8 responses; private and CD4 specificities were missed.

This clonotype was obtained from an adult who was a healthcare worker with PCR-confirmed SARS-CoV-2 infection or an uninfected control (not recorded which). The gene calls are TRBV3-1 and TRBJ2-7; 11 bases match TRBD2. Sequenced input: whole blood. For the CDR3, the DNA is TGTGCCAGCAGCCAAATAGCGGGGGGGCGTTCCGAGCAGTACTTC. Protein product: CASSQIAGGRSEQYF.